This T cell receptor (beta chain) was sequenced in a study of cytomegalovirus exposure and HLA in healthy donors (dated by TCRdb to about 2017). Background on the whole study: An earlier analysis of several hundred of the donors reported 250 to 350 Gb of sequence data and some 110 million unique TCR beta sequences obtained from 150 million to 200 million T cells. Roughly 300 gigabases of sequencing data and some 85 million unique TCR sequences were included in an early release covering roughly 700 HLA-typed donors. Among the approximately 430 genotyped donors, approximately 77% belonged to the genetic ancestry cluster associated with self-reported Caucasian donors. The aim of the study was to test whether cataloging public T cell receptors could identify signatures of past pathogen exposure. Using immunosequencing, the study profiled T cell repertoires from 550 to 750 subjects and related those repertoires to cytomegalovirus serostatus. A separate validation cohort of roughly 130 different subjects was used in addition to the approximately 670-subject first cohort. The study combined high-throughput TCR immunosequencing, statistical association of individual TCRs with disease status, and machine learning to predict cytomegalovirus infection status. A later analysis re-examined previously published TCR beta repertoires from hundreds of donors and added high-resolution HLA genotyping to investigate patterns of TCR occurrence. Rather than using new phenotypic data, the later analysis identified candidate immune exposures from TCR beta sequences and from how often those sequences occurred across donors. To decide whether each TCR beta V gene segment behaved as functional or pseudogenic, an earlier analysis of nearly 600 of the donors relied on high-throughput TCR beta sequencing. Donor age, sex, ethnicity and CMV serostatus were compiled together with the repertoire data. A later genetic analysis used genome-wide SNP genotypes for about 65% of the 666 donors, treating that subset as a discovery cohort. Every repertoire in the discovery cohort had been generated on one and the same sequencing platform. Both class I and class II loci were covered by HLA typing, at four-digit resolution. The number of typed donors differed by locus: about 629-630 for A, B, C, DRB1 and DQB1; approximately 520 for DQA1; some 590 for DPA1; and about 470 for DPB1. Roughly five DR-DQ haplotypes were handled as single units for association and clustering, since linkage in the cohort was strong. Across 300 to 500 genotyped donors of the cohort, an average of roughly 250,000 unique TCR beta nucleotide sequences per donor were sequenced, and roughly 20% of those sequences were non-productive. The study at large found these results: Presence/absence analyses assumed roughly uniform sequencing depth across donors, an assumption that may not hold. In a later analysis, several top co-occurrence clusters were reported to appear linked to parvovirus B19, influenza, CMV and Epstein-Barr virus. The classifier was reported to diagnose cytomegalovirus status with high specificity and sensitivity in both the original and validation cohorts. For the cohort, immune exposure information was limited to CMV serostatus. According to the authors, the approach could potentially be generalized to other disease states and immunological phenotypes. In a later genetic analysis, a missense DCLRE1C variant was associated with V-gene and J-gene trimming of TCR beta chains, and the association was replicated in an independent cohort. In vitro tests confirmed that a few of the cytomegalovirus-associated TCR beta chains recognize cytomegalovirus antigens. In the study, around 150 TCR beta chains were listed as associated with cytomegalovirus. A later genetic analysis reported fewer N-insertions in productive TCRs among donors in an Asian-associated ancestry cluster than the roughly 650-donor mean. Across donors, most TCR sequences were observed very rarely, whereas some public TCRs were present in many individuals. According to a later analysis, most CMV-associated TCR beta chains appeared to be HLA-restricted, and the HLA associations seemed to be driven largely by CMV exposure. Compared with equally common non-associated chains, HLA-associated TCR beta chains in a later analysis were more clonally expanded and had lower generation probabilities. Linkage disequilibrium might explain the correlated functional status among segregating V segments, but an unknown experimental factor could not be ruled out. In a later analysis, the rate of TCR association differed among HLA loci, with DRB1 alleles having the most associated TCRs and HLA-C alleles having the fewest. A cluster of highly shared sequence variants was judged likely to be a technical artifact of the sequencing pipeline. A further reported finding was that TCR beta sequences accurately predicted the HLA-A and HLA-B alleles for most subjects in the first cohort. Because some donors lacked HLA typing at each locus, the association tests relied only on the typed subset. The earlier analysis of 587 of the donors excluded 15 to 20 rarely observed V segments, including chromosome 9 orphons, because counts were too low. At a false discovery rate of 0.05, a later analysis linked under 20,000 TCR beta sequences to specific HLA alleles. Strong co-occurrence of HLA alleles, especially DR and DQ, made assigning TCR associations to individual alleles difficult. This cohort had only TCR beta chains sequenced, and the lack of alpha or paired-chain data limited which features could be detected. In an earlier analysis of approximately 590 of the donors, most TCR beta V segments appeared in productive rearrangements about 87% or about 30% of the time, broadly matching IMGT annotations.

The cohort comprised around 700 healthy bone marrow donors. At the time of sampling, all cohort members were nominally healthy, though unrecorded immune exposures were likely present. The donor was CMV seronegative and belonged to the group of 352 seronegative cohort members. A peripheral blood sample was collected from each donor, and TCR beta sequencing was performed on peripheral blood mononuclear cells. The Qiagen DNeasy Blood Extraction Kit was used to extract genomic DNA from the blood cell samples. Details on this clone: Its antigen is not yet known. One base away there is no much larger clone; base qualities are not given.

The library was built by means of the immunoSEQ multiplex PCR assay. For the multiplex PCR, a mixture combining 60 forward primers for TCR Vbeta segments and 13 reverse primers for TCR Jbeta segments was used. The CDR3 region of rearranged TCR beta genes was amplified from genomic DNA with a multiplex PCR assay. The Illumina HiSeq System was used to sequence the amplified TCR beta libraries as 87-base-pair reads. Regarding the original processing steps: A later analysis counted about 80 million unique TCR beta chains across the 670 or so repertoires, and some 11 million of these chains were shared by at least two donors. Raw reads were error-corrected and collapsed into unique sequences with a nearest-neighbor algorithm that merged closely related sequences to remove PCR and sequencing errors. Alignment of CDR3 sequences to IMGT reference sequences was used to assign V, D and J gene segments. For a sequence to be retained, a match of at least six nucleotides to both a V gene segment and a J gene segment was required. A rearrangement was called productive if the CDR3 had no stop codons and remained in frame with V and J, and every other rearrangement was called non-productive. CDR3 was defined according to IMGT convention as the region running from the second conserved V-encoded cysteine to the conserved J-encoded phenylalanine. The earlier analysis of some 600 of the donors excluded sequences that lacked an unambiguous match to a single V gene segment. In an earlier analysis of 587 of the donors, V segments were called functional above 56.7% productive rearrangements and were called segregating when the between-donor standard deviation exceeded 5%. A statistical classification framework was built for diagnosing cytomegalovirus status from the catalog of TCR beta chain sequences. In a later analysis, V and J genes were assigned by comparing TCR nucleotide sequences against IMGT/GENE-DB human TR gene sequences. Using the TCRdist pipeline, a later analysis assigned CDR3 sequences along with most-parsimonious VDJ recombination scenarios. In a later analysis, each TCR beta chain was defined by its CDR3 amino acid sequence together with its V-gene family, and reads lacking a unique V-gene family were excluded. In a later analysis, 500 to 650 highly shared, low-generation-probability nucleotide sequences were removed to address suspected cross-contamination and a sequencing artifact. For each public chain, a later analysis derived a clonal expansion index from normalized ranks of inferred template counts within each repertoire. A later analysis computed generation probabilities with a VDJ recombination model fitted to out-of-frame rearrangements, and checked the results against IGoR. In a later analysis, hypergeometric tests were used to score TCR-TCR, TCR-HLA and TCR-CMV co-occurrence, with a repertoire-size bias correction applied to TCR pairs. To estimate false discovery rates, a later analysis permuted the HLA or CMV assignments 20 times. In a later analysis, co-occurring TCRs were grouped with DBSCAN, and TCRdist sequence similarity was added when clustering was performed within HLA-allele-positive subsets. Co-occurrence clustering excluded repertoires with fewer than 30,000 or more than 120,000 public chains, plus five with anomalous nucleotide sharing. Sourced from immuneACCESS, this table was stored by TCRdb with only in-frame sequences that have V and J called. A share of the clones is absent; for the studies checked, an unresolved V gene accounts for under half, and the remainder has no known explanation. The V and J calls and clone size were taken over from that table, and D and trimming were inferred from the DNA. The sample table shows a few hundred thousand clones, and roughly 80% are seen once. The ten largest clonotypes hold about 3.1% of the sample.

The clonotype comes from a man aged 25 to 40 in good health and CMV-seronegative. Sequencing used PBMCs.

Read as DNA, the sequence is TGTGCCAGCAGCTTAGCCGGACAGGGGGTCTACGAGCAGTACTTC. This yields the protein CASSLAGQGVYEQYF. The rearranged chain carries TRBV7-2 and TRBJ2-7, with 10 bases matching TRBD1. For CDR1 and CDR2, the germline V gene lists SGHTA and FQGNSA. Germline trimming: 0 bases from V, 3 bases from J; junction bases outside gene matches: 2. The CDR3 numbers 15 residues from cysteine through phenylalanine. The DNA shown is the 45-base CDR3, in frame from base 1.